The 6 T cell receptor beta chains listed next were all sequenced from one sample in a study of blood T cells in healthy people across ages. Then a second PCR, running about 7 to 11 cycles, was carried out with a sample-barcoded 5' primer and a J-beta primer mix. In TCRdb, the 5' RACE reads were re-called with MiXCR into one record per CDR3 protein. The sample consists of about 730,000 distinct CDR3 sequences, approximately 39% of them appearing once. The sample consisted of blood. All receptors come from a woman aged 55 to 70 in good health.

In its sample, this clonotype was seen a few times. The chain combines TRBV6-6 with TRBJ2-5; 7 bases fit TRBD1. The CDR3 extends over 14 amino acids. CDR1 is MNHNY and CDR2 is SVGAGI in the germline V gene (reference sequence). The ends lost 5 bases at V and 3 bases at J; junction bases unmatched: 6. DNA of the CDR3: TGTGCCAGCAGTCCTCTCACAGGGGAAGAGACCCAGTACTTC. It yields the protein CASSPLTGEETQYF.

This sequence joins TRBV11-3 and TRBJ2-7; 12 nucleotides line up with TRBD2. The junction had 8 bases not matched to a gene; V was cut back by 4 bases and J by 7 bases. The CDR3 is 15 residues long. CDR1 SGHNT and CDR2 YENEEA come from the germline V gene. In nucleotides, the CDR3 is TGTGCCAGCAGCTCAGGAACCGGGACTAGCGGGGAGCAGTACTTC. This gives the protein CASSSGTGTSGEQYF.

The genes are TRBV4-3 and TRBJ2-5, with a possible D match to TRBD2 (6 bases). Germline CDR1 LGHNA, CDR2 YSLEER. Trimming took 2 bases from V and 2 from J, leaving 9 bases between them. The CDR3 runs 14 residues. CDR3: CASSQSLAQETQYF. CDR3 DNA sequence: TGCGCCAGCAGCCAATCACTAGCTCAAGAGACCCAGTACTTC.

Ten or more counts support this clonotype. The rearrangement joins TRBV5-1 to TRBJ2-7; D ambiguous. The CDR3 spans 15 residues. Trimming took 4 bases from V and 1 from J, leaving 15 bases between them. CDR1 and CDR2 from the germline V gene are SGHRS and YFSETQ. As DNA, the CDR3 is TGCGCCAGCAGCCCGGCGGCCGGCCTATCCTACGAGCAGTACTTC. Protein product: CASSPAAGLSYEQYF. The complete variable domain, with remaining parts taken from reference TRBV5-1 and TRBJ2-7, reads KAGVTQTPRYLIKTRGQQVTLSCSPISGHRSVSWYQQTPGQGLQFLFEYFSETQRNKGNFPGRFSGRQFSNSRSEMNVSTLELGDSALYLCASSPAAGLSYEQYFGPGTRLTVT.

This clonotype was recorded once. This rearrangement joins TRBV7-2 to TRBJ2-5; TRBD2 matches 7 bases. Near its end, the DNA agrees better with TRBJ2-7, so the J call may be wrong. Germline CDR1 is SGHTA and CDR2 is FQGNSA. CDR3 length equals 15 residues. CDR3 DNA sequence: TGTGCCAGCAGCTTAACGGACTGGGCTAGCGGCGAGCAGTACTTC. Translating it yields CASSLTDWASGEQYF.

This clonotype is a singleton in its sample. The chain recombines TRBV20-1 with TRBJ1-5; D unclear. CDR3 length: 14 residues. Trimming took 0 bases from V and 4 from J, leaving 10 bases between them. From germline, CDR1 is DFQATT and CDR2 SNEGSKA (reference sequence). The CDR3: CSARDLSGNQPQHF. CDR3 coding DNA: TGCAGTGCTAGAGATCTCTCGGGAAATCAGCCCCAGCATTTT.